A single sample is the source of the 11 T cell receptor beta chains below, sequenced in a study of shared clonotypes between healthy human individuals. Some clones are missing from TCRdb's copy, which holds only in-frame ones; the method was immunoSEQ multiplex PCR. The sample consists of 2 million to 3 million clones, approximately 90% of them appearing once. The sequenced material came from naive CD4+ T cells sorted from blood. Sample subset: CD45RA+ positively selected. The receptors derive from a man between 18 and 35 years old in good health.

This clone was counted a few times. V usage is TRBV2 and J usage is TRBJ1-2; unclear D gene. CDR1 is SNHLY, CDR2 FYNNEI, per germline. This CDR3 has 10 residues. Trimming shortened V by 6 bases and J by 12 bases, and 11 bases separated the two germline ends. The CDR3 bases are TGTGCCAGCAGCGAATACAGTGACACCTTC. Its protein product is CASSEYSDTF. The variable domain in full, completed from reference TRBV2 and TRBJ1-2, reads EPEVTQTPSHQVTQMGQEVILRCVPISNHLYFYWYRQILGQKVEFLVSFYNNEISEKSEIFDDQFSVERPDGSNFTLKIRSTKLEDSAMYFCASSEYSDTFGSGTRLTVV.

The V and J genes are TRBV5-4 and TRBJ1-1, with 7 nucleotides matching TRBD1. The CDR3 is 14 amino acids. The germline gives CDR1 SGHNT, CDR2 YYREEE (reference sequence). J was trimmed by 0 bases and V by 5 bases; bases with no gene match: 4. Here the CDR3 DNA reads TGTGCCAGCAGACCGGGACAGCTGAACACTGAAGCTTTCTTT. It specifies CASRPGQLNTEAFF.

Note on this clone: Compared with germline, one end of the junction differs, possibly owing to a read error. This chain uses TRBV30 with TRBJ1-4; possibly TRBD1 for D (5 bases). The CDR3 sequence is 11 residues long. Germline V gene sequence: CDR1 GTSNPN, CDR2 SVGIG (reference sequence). The CDR3 DNA sequence: TGTGCCTGGACCCTCGAGGCCAACGGGGCTTTT. Residues: CAWTLEANGAF.

The chain has TRBV30 and TRBJ1-4; the match to TRBD1 covers 9 bases. The CDR3 consists of 13 residues. CDR1 is GTSNPN and CDR2 is SVGIG in the germline V gene (reference sequence). Unmatched junction bases numbered 7, after V lost 7 bases and J lost 7 bases. CDR3 DNA: TGTGCCTCCAAGGGACAGGGATTTGAAAAACTGTTTTTT. Protein sequence: CASKGQGFEKLFF.

The V call is TRBV7-2, the J call TRBJ1-3; perhaps TRBD1 as D (6 bases). Germline values: CDR1 SGHTA, CDR2 FQGNSA. CDR3 length: 17 amino acids. V lost 1 base, J lost 0 bases, and 13 bases lay in between. CDR3 amino acids: CASSLGWAGASGNTIYF. CDR3 nucleotide sequence: TGTGCCAGCAGCTTAGGGTGGGCAGGGGCCTCTGGAAACACCATATATTTT. Complete variable domain (other parts from reference TRBV7-2 and TRBJ1-3): GAGVSQSPSNKVTEKGKDVELRCDPISGHTALYWYRQSLGQGLEFLIYFQGNSAPDKSGLPSDRFSAERTGGSVSTLTIQRTQQEDSAVYLCASSLGWAGASGNTIYFGEGSWLTVV.

This clone turned up a few times. This sequence joins TRBV19 and TRBJ1-5, with D hard to call. V was shortened by 7 bases and J by 3 bases, with 10 bases between the two germline ends. The CDR3 loop spans 13 amino acids. Germline-derived CDR1 and CDR2 are LNHDA and SQIVND (reference sequence). CDR3 amino acids: CASTGRLNQPQHF. CDR3 in DNA: TGTGCCAGTACCGGACGGCTCAATCAGCCCCAGCATTTT.

The chain has TRBV12-5 and TRBJ2-1; the match to TRBD1 covers 8 bases. Germline V lookup: CDR1 LGHNT, CDR2 FRNRAP. The ends lost 0 bases at V and 9 bases at J; junction bases unmatched: 16. The CDR3 sequence is 18 residues long. CDR3 sequence: CASGLVPSRQGLYGEQFF. As DNA, the CDR3 is TGTGCTAGTGGTTTGGTACCCTCGAGACAGGGGCTATATGGTGAGCAGTTCTTC. Full variable domain (rest looked up from reference TRBV12-5 and TRBJ2-1): DARVTQTPRHKVTEMGQEVTMRCQPILGHNTVFWYRQTMMQGLELLAYFRNRAPLDDSGMPKDRFSAEMPDATLATLKIQPSEPRDSAVYFCASGLVPSRQGLYGEQFFGPGTRLTVL.

This chain links TRBV5-5 with TRBJ2-7; 7 nucleotides line up with TRBD2. Germline V gene lookup returns CDR1 SGHKS and CDR2 YYEKEE (reference sequence). V lost 0 bases, J lost 3 bases, and 3 bases stayed unmatched. The CDR3 is 14 amino acids. In DNA, the CDR3 is TGTGCCAGCAGCTTGGCCCCGGGGGGCTACGAGCAGTACTTC. Its protein product is CASSLAPGGYEQYF. Complete variable domain (other parts from reference TRBV5-5 and TRBJ2-7): DAGVTQSPTHLIKTRGQQVTLRCSPISGHKSVSWYQQVLGQGPQFIFQYYEKEERGRGNFPDRFSARQFPNYSSELNVNALLLGDSALYLCASSLAPGGYEQYFGPGTRLTVT.

This chain joins TRBV7-2 and TRBJ2-3, with 8 positions matching TRBD2. CDR1 and CDR2 (germline): SGHTA, FQGNSA. The V and J ends lost 0 bases and 7 bases, in that order; junction bases with no gene match: 3. The CDR3 length is 14 residues. The CDR3 region is CASSLATSVNTQYF. As DNA, the CDR3 is TGTGCCAGCAGCTTAGCGACTAGCGTAAATACGCAGTATTTT.

The V gene is TRBV6-1, the J gene TRBJ2-7; the match to TRBD2 covers 11 bases. This CDR3 is 14 amino acids long. Germline assignment: CDR1 MNHNS and CDR2 SASEGT. V lost 6 bases, J lost 3 bases, and 4 bases stayed unmatched. The CDR3 loop reads CASSALAGDYEQYF. DNA for the CDR3: TGTGCCAGCAGCGCACTAGCGGGAGACTACGAGCAGTACTTC.

The V call is TRBV19, the J call TRBJ2-3; D might be TRBD1 or TRBD2, each matching 5 bases. The germline V and J ends were trimmed by 8 bases and 2 bases, with 14 bases remaining between them. The CDR3 is 14 amino acids. Germline V gives CDR1 LNHDA, CDR2 SQIVND (reference sequence). CDR3 DNA: TGTGCCAGTTCCTTTCCCGGGGCCACAGATACGCAGTATTTT. Protein: CASSFPGATDTQYF.